This TCR beta chain was identified in a study of cytomegalovirus exposure and HLA in healthy donors. Repertoires were generated with immunoSEQ multiplex PCR, while TCRdb's copy carries only in-frame clones and drops some. The repertoire holds about 160,000 clones, with 80% to 90% as singletons. The CDR3 sequence is 14 residues long. Germline CDR1 and CDR2: MNHNS and SASEGT. V was pared by 3 bases and J by 4 bases, with 10 bases between. This sequence was found in a woman aged 25 to 39 in good health and CMV-seronegative. The sample consisted of PBMCs. This chain joins TRBV6-1 and TRBJ1-5; D uncertain. The CDR3 nucleotides are TGTGCCAGCAGTGACCCTTCTGTTAATCAGCCCCAGCATTTT. Protein sequence: CASSDPSVNQPQHF.